Listed below are T cell receptor beta chains from one sample, sequenced in a study of blood T cell repertoires in COVID-19. The repertoire was sequenced with immunoSEQ multiplex PCR; TCRdb's copy has only in-frame clones and lacks some. This sample has about 130,000 clones, with roughly 82% found just once. Sample: peripheral blood. These receptors originate from a human donor in a cohort sampled during active COVID-19. CDR3s include the opening cysteine and the closing phenylalanine or tryptophan. D genes are given only for firm matches. Some rows mark clone size as missing; the rest say once, few, many or name a class of expanded clone.

V,size,J,length,D,DNA,CDR3
TRBV5-5,.,TRBJ2-3,16,.,TGTGCCAGCAGCTCCGTGGGGGCCACGAGCACAGATACGCAGTATTTT,CASSSVGATSTDTQYF
TRBV4-1,.,TRBJ2-2,15,.,TGCGCCAGCAGCCAAGAGCGATCCAACACCGGGGAGCTGTTTTTT,CASSQERSNTGELFF
TRBV29-1,.,TRBJ2-2,16,TRBD1,TGCAGCGTTGGGAACAGGGGTGAACCGAACACCGGGGAGCTGTTTTTT,CSVGNRGEPNTGELFF
TRBV6-5,.,TRBJ2-2,14,.,TGTGCCAGCAGCCAGCAGGGTGGGACCGGGGAGCTGTTTTTT,CASSQQGGTGELFF
TRBV9,.,TRBJ2-1,16,TRBD2,TGTGCCAGCAGCGAGACCGGGACTAGCCGTCCGAGTGAGCAGTTCTTC,CASSETGTSRPSEQFF
TRBV27,.,TRBJ2-7,16,TRBD1,TGTGCCAGCAGTCCGCCACAGGGCAGGGGGACCTACGAGCAGTACTTC,CASSPPQGRGTYEQYF
TRBV4-1,.,TRBJ2-7,15,.,TGCGCCAGCAGCCAAGACACCGAGGCCCCTTACGAGCAGTACTTC,CASSQDTEAPYEQYF
TRBV27,.,TRBJ2-7,14,.,TGTGCCAGCAGTTTCTATCCTAACTCCTACGAGCAGTACTTC,CASSFYPNSYEQYF
TRBV7-9,.,TRBJ2-1,15,TRBD2,TGTGCCAGCAGCTTTAGACTAGCGGGATTAGATGAGCAGTTCTTC,CASSFRLAGLDEQFF
TRBV7-8,.,TRBJ2-7,15,.,TGTGCCAGCAGCTTAGGCTCCAGGGGAGGGTACGAGCAGTACTTC,CASSLGSRGGYEQYF
TRBV6-5,.,TRBJ1-5,16,.,TGTGCCAGCAGTTACTCCAGGGTTAGGAGCAATCAGCCCCAGCATTTT,CASSYSRVRSNQPQHF
TRBV3-1/TRBV3-2,.,TRBJ2-6,18,.,TGTGCCAGCAGCCAGTGGGGCAGCACCTCCTCTGGGGCCAACGTCCTGACTTTC,CASSQWGSTSSGANVLTF
TRBV4-1,.,TRBJ2-3,16,TRBD2,TGCGCCAGCAGCCTTGGGACTAGCGGGAATTTAGATACGCAGTATTTT,CASSLGTSGNLDTQYF
TRBV5-1,.,TRBJ2-5,15,.,TGCGCCAGCAGCTTGGGCTCCCCGGGGTGGGAGACCCAGTACTTC,CASSLGSPGWETQYF
TRBV10-3,.,TRBJ1-1,14,TRBD1,TGTGCCATCAATTCCCCGACAGGGGCCCCTGAAGCTTTCTTT,CAINSPTGAPEAFF
TRBV4-1,.,TRBJ1-4,16,.,TGCGCCAGCAGCCAAGGGCAAGGGGGGGGTCGGGAAAAACTGTTTTTT,CASSQGQGGGREKLFF
TRBV7-6,.,TRBJ2-7,16,.,TGTGCCAGCAGCTTAGCGGCAGTCAGGTTGGGTTACGAGCAGTACTTC,CASSLAAVRLGYEQYF
TRBV4-3,once,TRBJ2-1,15,TRBD2,TGCGCCAGCAGCCCGACTAGCGGGAGCCGGGATGAGCAGTTCTTC,CASSPTSGSRDEQFF
TRBV7-2,.,TRBJ2-2,17,TRBD2,TGTGCCAGCAGCTCAGACTCTAGCGGGACCAACACCGGGGAGCTGTTTTTT,CASSSDSSGTNTGELFF
TRBV6-5,.,TRBJ2-7,15,TRBD1,TGTGCCAGCAGTTACGTTACAGGGGGATCCTACGAGCAGTACTTC,CASSYVTGGSYEQYF
TRBV28,.,TRBJ2-7,15,TRBD1,TGTGCCAGCAGAACTCATCCGGGACAGGGCGACGAGCAGTACTTC,CASRTHPGQGDEQYF
TRBV9,.,TRBJ1-1,17,.,TGTGCCAGCAGCTTCGGGGTCGTGCCCAAGGGGAACACTGAAGCTTTCTTT,CASSFGVVPKGNTEAFF
TRBV15,.,TRBJ2-1,15,.,TGTGCCACCACCCCCGGATGGGGGGCCTACAATGAGCAGTTCTTC,CATTPGWGAYNEQFF
TRBV7-8,.,TRBJ2-3,14,.,TGTGCCAGCAGTTCCTTCAGGGAGGCAGATACGCAGTATTTT,CASSSFREADTQYF
TRBV7-6,once,TRBJ2-3,16,TRBD2,TGTGCCAGCAGCTCACTAGCGGGAGGGAAGACAGATACGCAGTATTTT,CASSSLAGGKTDTQYF
TRBV7-2,.,TRBJ2-1,15,TRBD2,TGTGCCAGCAGCGTGGTAGCTAGCGGGAGCAATGAGCAGTTCTTC,CASSVVASGSNEQFF